Reported below is one T cell receptor (beta chain). What it recognizes is unknown. The sample comes from a study of cytomegalovirus exposure and HLA in healthy donors. The method was immunoSEQ multiplex PCR; TCRdb's version includes in-frame clones alone and lacks a portion of them. The sample has about 200,000 clones; around 80% are singletons. The V gene's germline CDR1 is MRHNA and CDR2 SNTAGT. V shed 9 bases and J shed 2 bases, with 10 bases lying between them. The CDR3 is made up of 13 amino acids. Broader study findings: The majority of TCR sequences were rare, yet some public TCRs appeared in many donors.

The genes are TRBV6-4 and TRBJ2-2; possibly TRBD2 for D (6 bases). This sequence was found in a woman in her 30s in good health and CMV-seronegative. The sample consisted of PBMCs. CDR3 in DNA: TGTGCCAGGGGGGACTCAAACACCGGGGAGCTGTTTTTT. Protein sequence: CARGDSNTGELFF.